This entry features one T cell receptor (beta chain) sequence. Clones were sequenced by immunoSEQ multiplex PCR, and TCRdb holds only the in-frame ones, with some missing. Here the sample spans about 180,000 clones, approximately 92% being singletons. The data stem from a study of T cell responses to AZD1222 COVID-19 vaccine. The CDR3 consists of 15 residues. The germline V gene has CDR1 SGHKS and CDR2 YYEKEE (reference sequence). V was pared by 6 bases and J by 3 bases, with 15 bases between. The chain uses TRBV5-5 and TRBJ2-2; TRBD1 might be the D (6 bases). The source was peripheral blood, collected 28 days after the second dose of the MenACWY control vaccine. This TCR was sampled from an adult who received the MenACWY meningococcal vaccine as a control. CDR3 sequence: CASTWGRTYTGELFF. The CDR3 DNA reads as TGTGCCAGCACCTGGGGGCGGACATACACCGGGGAGCTGTTTTTT.